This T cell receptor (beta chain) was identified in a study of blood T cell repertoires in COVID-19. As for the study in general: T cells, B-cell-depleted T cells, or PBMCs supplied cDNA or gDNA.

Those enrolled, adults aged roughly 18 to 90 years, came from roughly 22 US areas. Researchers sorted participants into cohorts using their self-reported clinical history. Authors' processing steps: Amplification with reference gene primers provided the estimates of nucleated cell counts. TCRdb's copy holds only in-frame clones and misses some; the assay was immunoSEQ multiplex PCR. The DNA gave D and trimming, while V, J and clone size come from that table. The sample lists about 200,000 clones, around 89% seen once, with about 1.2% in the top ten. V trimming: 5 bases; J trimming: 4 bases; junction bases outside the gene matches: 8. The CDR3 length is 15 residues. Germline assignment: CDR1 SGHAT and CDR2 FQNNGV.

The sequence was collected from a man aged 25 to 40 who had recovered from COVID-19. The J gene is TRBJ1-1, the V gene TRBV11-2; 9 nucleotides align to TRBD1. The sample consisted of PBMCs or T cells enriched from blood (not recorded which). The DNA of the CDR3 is TGTGCCAGCAGCGGTTACAGGGGGCTAGCCACTGAAGCTTTCTTT. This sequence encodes CASSGYRGLATEAFF.